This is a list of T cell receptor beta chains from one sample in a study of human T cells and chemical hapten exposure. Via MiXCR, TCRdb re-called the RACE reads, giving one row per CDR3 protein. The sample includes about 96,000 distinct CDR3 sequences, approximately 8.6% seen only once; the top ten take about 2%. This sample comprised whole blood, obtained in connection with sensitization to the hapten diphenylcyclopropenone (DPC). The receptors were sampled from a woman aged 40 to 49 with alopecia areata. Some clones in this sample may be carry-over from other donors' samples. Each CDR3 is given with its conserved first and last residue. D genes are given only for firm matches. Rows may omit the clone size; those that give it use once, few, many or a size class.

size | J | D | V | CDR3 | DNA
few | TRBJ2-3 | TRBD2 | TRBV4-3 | CASSPQGGSRPDTQYF | TGCGCCAGCAGCCCGCAGGGCGGGAGCCGCCCAGATACGCAGTATTTT
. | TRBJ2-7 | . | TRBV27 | CASSLSGQNYEQYF | TGTGCCAGCAGTTTATCTGGTCAGAACTACGAGCAGTACTTC
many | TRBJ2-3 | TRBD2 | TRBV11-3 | CASSLRGTTTDTQYF | TGTGCCAGCAGCTTACGAGGGACTACTACAGATACGCAGTATTTT
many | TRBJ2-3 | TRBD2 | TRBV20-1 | CSARDPLAGGTDTQYF | TGCAGTGCTAGAGACCCACTAGCGGGGGGCACAGATACGCAGTATTTT
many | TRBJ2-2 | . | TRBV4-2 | CASSQGALGGELFF | TGTGCCAGCAGCCAAGGGGCCCTTGGCGGGGAGCTGTTTTTT
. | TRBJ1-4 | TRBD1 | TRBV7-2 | CASSPMGQVNEKLFF | TGTGCCAGCAGCCCCATGGGACAGGTTAATGAAAAACTGTTTTTT
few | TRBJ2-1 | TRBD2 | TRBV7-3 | CASSLTPIGLAGGYNEQFF | TGTGCCAGCAGCTTAACGCCGATAGGACTAGCGGGAGGGTACAATGAGCAGTTCTTC
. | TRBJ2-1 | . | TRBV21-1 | CASSGVVREGPGWQFF | TGTGCCAGCAGCGGTGTTGTGCGGGAGGGCCCCGGGTGGCAGTTCTTC
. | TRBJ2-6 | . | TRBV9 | CASSVGHSGANVLTF | TGTGCCAGCAGCGTAGGGCACTCTGGGGCCAACGTCCTGACTTTC
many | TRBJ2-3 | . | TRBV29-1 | CSVEPQLTDTQYF | TGCAGCGTTGAACCTCAACTCACAGATACGCAGTATTTT
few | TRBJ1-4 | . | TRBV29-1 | CSVSGTPNEKLFF | TGCAGCGTTTCCGGGACCCCTAATGAAAAACTGTTTTTT
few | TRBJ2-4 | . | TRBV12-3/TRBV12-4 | CASSPRGTLTGNIQYF | TGTGCCAGCAGTCCCCGTGGGACGCTAACGGGGAACATTCAGTACTTC
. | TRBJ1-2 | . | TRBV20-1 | CSARVGGIYGYTF | TGCAGTGCTAGAGTTGGCGGTATCTATGGCTACACCTTC
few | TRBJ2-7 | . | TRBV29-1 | CSVADRTYEQYF | TGCAGCGTTGCCGACAGGACCTACGAGCAGTACTTC
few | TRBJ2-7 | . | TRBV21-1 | CASARSGGSYEQYF | TGTGCCAGCGCCCGTAGCGGGGGCTCCTACGAGCAGTACTTC
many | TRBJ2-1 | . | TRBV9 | CASSVGDNEQFF | TGTGCCAGCAGCGTAGGCGACAATGAGCAGTTCTTC
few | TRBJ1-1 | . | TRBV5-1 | CASSLQGLGTEAFF | TGCGCCAGCAGCTTGCAGGGATTAGGTACTGAAGCTTTCTTT
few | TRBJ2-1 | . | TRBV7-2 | CASSSGLYEQFF | TGTGCCAGCAGCTCGGGACTCTATGAGCAGTTCTTC
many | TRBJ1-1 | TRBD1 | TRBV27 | CASSLAGTGGGGRTEAFF | TGTGCCAGCAGTTTAGCCGGGACAGGAGGGGGTGGGCGGACTGAAGCTTTCTTT
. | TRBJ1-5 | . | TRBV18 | CASSPGNDNQPQHF | TGTGCCAGCTCACCAGGGAACGACAATCAGCCCCAGCATTTT
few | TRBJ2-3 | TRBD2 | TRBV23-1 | CASNEPGGRSTDTQYF | TGCGCCAGCAACGAACCGGGGGGGAGGAGCACAGATACGCAGTATTTT
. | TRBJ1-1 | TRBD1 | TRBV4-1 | CASSQGQGLGLAFF | TGCGCCAGCAGCCAAGGACAGGGCCTGGGTTTAGCTTTCTTT
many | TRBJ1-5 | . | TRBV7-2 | CASSLAGGGQPQHF | TGTGCCAGCAGCTTAGCGGGGGGCGGGCAGCCCCAGCATTTT
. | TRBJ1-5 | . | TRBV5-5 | CASSPTTGNQPQHF | TGTGCCAGCAGCCCAACAACCGGCAATCAGCCCCAGCATTTT
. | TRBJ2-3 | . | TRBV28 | CASAIPLGTQYF | TGTGCCAGCGCCATCCCTTTGGGTACGCAGTATTTT
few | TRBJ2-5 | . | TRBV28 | CASGSGTQYF | TGTGCCAGCGGCTCGGGGACCCAGTACTTC
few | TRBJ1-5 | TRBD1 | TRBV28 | CASSLDRGLQPQHF | TGTGCCAGCAGTCTGGACAGGGGGCTTCAGCCCCAGCATTTT
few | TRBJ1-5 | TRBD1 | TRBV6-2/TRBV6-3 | CASRNSDRGYQPQHF | TGTGCCAGCAGAAACTCGGACAGGGGCTATCAGCCCCAGCATTTT
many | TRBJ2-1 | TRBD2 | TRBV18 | CASSPTYGTSGSSYNEQFF | TGTGCCAGCTCACCAACGTACGGGACTAGCGGGAGCTCCTACAATGAGCAGTTCTTC
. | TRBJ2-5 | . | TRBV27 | CASSLGQGIPPEYF | TGTGCCAGCAGTTTAGGCCAAGGGATACCCCCGGAGTACTTC